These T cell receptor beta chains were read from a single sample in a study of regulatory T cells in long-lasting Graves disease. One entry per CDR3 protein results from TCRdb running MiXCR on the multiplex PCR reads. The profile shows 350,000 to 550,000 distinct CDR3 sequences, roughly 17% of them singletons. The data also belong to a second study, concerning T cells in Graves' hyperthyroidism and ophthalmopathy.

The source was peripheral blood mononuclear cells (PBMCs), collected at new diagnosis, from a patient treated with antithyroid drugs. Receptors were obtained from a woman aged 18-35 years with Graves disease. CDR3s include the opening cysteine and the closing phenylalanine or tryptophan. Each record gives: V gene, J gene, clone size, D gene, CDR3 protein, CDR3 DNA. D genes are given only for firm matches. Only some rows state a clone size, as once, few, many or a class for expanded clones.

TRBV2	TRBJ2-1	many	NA	CASSEEGGSSYNEQFF	TGTGCCAGCAGTGAAGAAGGTGGGAGCTCCTACAATGAGCAGTTCTTC
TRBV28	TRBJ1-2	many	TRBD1	CASSWIRQGRANGYTF	TGTGCCAGCAGTTGGATCCGACAGGGTCGCGCGAATGGCTACACCTTC
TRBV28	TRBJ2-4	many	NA	CASSLPSLLQYF	TGTGCCAGCAGTTTACCGTCCCTCCTTCAGTACTTC
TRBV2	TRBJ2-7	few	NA	CASRESYEQYF	TGTGCCAGCAGGGAATCGTACGAGCAGTACTTC
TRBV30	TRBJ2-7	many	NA	CAWSTLGGYEQYF	TGTGCCTGGAGCACGCTGGGGGGCTACGAGCAGTACTTC
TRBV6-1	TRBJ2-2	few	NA	CASNVRENTGELFF	TGTGCCAGCAATGTGCGGGAGAACACCGGGGAGCTGTTTTTT
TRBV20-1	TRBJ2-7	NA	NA	CSAMPNYEQYF	TGCAGTGCTATGCCTAATTACGAGCAGTACTTC
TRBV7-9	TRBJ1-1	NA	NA	CASSLSAMNTEAFF	TGTGCCAGCAGCTTGAGTGCAATGAACACTGAAGCTTTCTTT
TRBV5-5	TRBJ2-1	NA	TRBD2	CASSLRLLAAATNEQFF	TGTGCCAGCAGCCTAAGATTACTAGCGGCCGCTACCAATGAGCAGTTCTTC
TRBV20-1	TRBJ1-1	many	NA	CSADGPSAEAFF	TGCAGTGCAGACGGGCCCAGTGCTGAAGCTTTCTTT
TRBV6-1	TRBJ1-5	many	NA	CASRPIGPGYQPQHF	TGTGCCAGCAGGCCCATCGGGCCTGGGTATCAGCCCCAGCATTTT
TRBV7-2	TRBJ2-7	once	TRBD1	CASSFRTGGVYEQYF	TGTGCCAGCAGCTTCCGGACAGGGGGAGTCTACGAGCAGTACTTC
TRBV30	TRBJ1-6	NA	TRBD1	CALSTQQGANSPLHF	TGTGCCCTCAGCACCCAACAGGGGGCCAATTCACCCCTCCACTTT
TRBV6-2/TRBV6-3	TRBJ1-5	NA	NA	CASSYSFDRNQPQHF	TGTGCCAGCAGTTACTCCTTTGACAGAAATCAGCCCCAGCATTTT
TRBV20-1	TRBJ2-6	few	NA	CSADLRGIGANVLTF	TGCAGTGCTGACCTCCGCGGGATCGGGGCCAACGTCCTGACTTTC
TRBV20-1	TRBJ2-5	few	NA	CSARSFGFQETQYF	TGCAGTGCTAGGTCGTTTGGGTTCCAAGAGACCCAGTACTTC
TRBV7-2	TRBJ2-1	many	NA	CASSLVWGEQFF	TGTGCCAGCAGCTTAGTTTGGGGGGAGCAGTTCTTC
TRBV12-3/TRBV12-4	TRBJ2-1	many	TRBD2	CASSPAGGRIEQFF	TGTGCCAGCAGTCCAGCGGGAGGGCGTATTGAGCAGTTCTTC
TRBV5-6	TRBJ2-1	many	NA	CASTLTGYVSNEQFF	TGTGCCAGCACCCTAACGGGGTACGTAAGCAATGAGCAGTTCTTC
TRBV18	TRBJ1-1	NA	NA	CASSSTTGDWTEAFF	TGTGCCAGCTCATCCACTACAGGAGATTGGACTGAAGCTTTCTTT
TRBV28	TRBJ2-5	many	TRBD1	CASSHRQGAETQYF	TGTGCCAGCAGTCATCGACAGGGGGCAGAGACCCAGTACTTC
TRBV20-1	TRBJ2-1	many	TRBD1	CSALTGGSYNEQFF	TGCAGTGCTTTGACAGGGGGTAGCTACAATGAGCAGTTCTTC
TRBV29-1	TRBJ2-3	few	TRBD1	CSGGIPGTGTIAQYF	TGCAGCGGAGGAATCCCCGGGACAGGGACCATTGCGCAGTATTTT
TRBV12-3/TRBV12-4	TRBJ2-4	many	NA	CASSLNGNIQYF	TGTGCCAGCAGTTTAAACGGAAACATTCAGTACTTC
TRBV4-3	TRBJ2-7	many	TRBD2	CASSQAVGLAGVYEQYF	TGCGCCAGCAGCCAAGCGGTGGGTCTAGCGGGAGTTTATGAGCAGTACTTC
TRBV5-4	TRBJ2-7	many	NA	CASMAGEGNYEQYF	TGTGCCAGCATGGCTGGTGAAGGGAACTACGAGCAGTACTTC
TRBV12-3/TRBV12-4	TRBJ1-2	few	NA	CASSFTADYGYTF	TGTGCCAGCAGTTTTACGGCCGACTATGGCTACACCTTC